Presented here are 4 T cell receptor beta chains from one specimen sequenced in a study of human T cells and chemical hapten exposure. TCRdb independently ran MiXCR on the RACE reads; one entry per CDR3 protein. This repertoire shows more than 95,000 distinct CDR3 sequences, roughly 12% found once; its top ten account for around 1.5%. Noted time point: patch test 1, 2 weeks after DPC sensitization. Stated treatment: therapeutic diphenylcyclopropenone sensitization with weekly scalp DPC. Sequencing used whole blood, obtained in connection with sensitization to the hapten diphenylcyclopropenone (DPC). The receptors here all came from a woman aged 45 to 65 with alopecia areata. Some clones in this sample may be carry-over from other donors' samples.

This clonotype was recorded many times. The chain employs TRBV5-6 and TRBJ2-7; the D gene is possibly TRBD1 (6 bases). The germline gives CDR1 SGHDT, CDR2 YYEEEE. The germline V and J ends were trimmed by 0 bases and 2 bases, with 9 bases remaining between them. The CDR3 is made up of 14 amino acids. The CDR3 coding sequence is TGTGCCAGCAGCTTGGGGCAGGGGCCCTACGAGCAGTACTTC. Amino acid sequence: CASSLGQGPYEQYF.

In its sample, this clonotype was seen a few times. J is TRBJ1-5 and V is TRBV24-1, with 7 bases fitting TRBD1. The junction had 7 bases not matched to a gene; V was cut back by 5 bases and J by 7 bases. This CDR3 has 14 amino acids. The germline gives CDR1 KGHDR, CDR2 SFDVKD. For the CDR3, the DNA is TGTGCCACCAGTGGAGGGACAGCAAGGCAGCCCCAGCATTTT. Its protein product is CATSGGTARQPQHF.

This clonotype was detected a few times. The chain links TRBV28 to TRBJ1-3; 8 nucleotides agree with TRBD1. The CDR3 contains 14 residues. Unmatched junction bases numbered 2, after V lost 5 bases and J lost 2 bases. CDR1 MDHEN and CDR2 SYDVKM come from the germline V gene. The CDR3 DNA reads TGTGCCAGCAGTCGGACAGGGACTGGAAACACCATATATTTT. It translates to CASSRTGTGNTIYF.

This chain uses TRBV5-1 with TRBJ2-7, with TRBD1 identical over 8 bases. This CDR3 spans 14 amino acids. V trimming: 4 bases; J trimming: 5 bases; junction bases outside the gene matches: 8. Germline-derived CDR1 and CDR2 are SGHRS and YFSETQ. The CDR3 DNA is TGCGCCAGCAGCGTCGGACAGGGCGTTAACGAGCAGTACTTC. Protein product: CASSVGQGVNEQYF. Full variable domain (rest looked up from reference TRBV5-1 and TRBJ2-7): KAGVTQTPRYLIKTRGQQVTLSCSPISGHRSVSWYQQTPGQGLQFLFEYFSETQRNKGNFPGRFSGRQFSNSRSEMNVSTLELGDSALYLCASSVGQGVNEQYFGPGTRLTVT.